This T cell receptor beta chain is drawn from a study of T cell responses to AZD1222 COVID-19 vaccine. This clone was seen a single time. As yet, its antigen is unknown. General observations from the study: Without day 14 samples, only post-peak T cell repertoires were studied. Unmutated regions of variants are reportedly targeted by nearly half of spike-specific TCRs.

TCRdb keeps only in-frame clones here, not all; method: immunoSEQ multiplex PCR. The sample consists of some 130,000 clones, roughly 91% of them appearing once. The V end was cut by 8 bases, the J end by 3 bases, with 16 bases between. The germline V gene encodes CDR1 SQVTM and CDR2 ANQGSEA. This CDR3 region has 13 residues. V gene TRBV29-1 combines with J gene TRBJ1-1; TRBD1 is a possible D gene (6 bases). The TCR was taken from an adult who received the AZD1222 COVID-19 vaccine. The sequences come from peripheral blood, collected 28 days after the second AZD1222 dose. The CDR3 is CSTHRGGYTEAFF. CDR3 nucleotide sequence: TGCAGCACCCACAGAGGGGGGTACACTGAAGCTTTCTTT.